These 29 T cell receptor beta chains originate from one sample sequenced in a study of blood T cell repertoires in COVID-19. The protocol was immunoSEQ multiplex PCR, while the TCRdb copy is restricted to in-frame clones and leaves out a portion. The profile shows fewer than 25,000 clones, 91% of them singletons. Material: peripheral blood. The source of these receptors is a human donor in a cohort sampled during active COVID-19.

This chain joins TRBV7-2 and TRBJ2-7; D gene unclear. This CDR3 is 14 amino acids long. The V and J ends lost 5 bases and 0 bases respectively, with 11 bases between them. Germline V gene sequence: CDR1 SGHTA, CDR2 FQGNSA. As DNA, the CDR3 is TGTGCCAGCAGCCGCACGGTGAGCTCCTACGAGCAGTACTTC. Protein product: CASSRTVSSYEQYF.

The CDR3 protein is CASSDTLPYEQYV. CDR3 nucleotide sequence: TGTGCCAGTTCGGACACCCTTCCCTACGAGCAGTACGTC. This sequence joins TRBV3-1 (or the pseudogene TRBV3-2) and TRBJ2-7, with D perhaps matching TRBD1 (5 bases). The CDR3 is made up of 13 amino acids. Trimming cost V 9 bases and J 2 bases, with 14 bases left between them. The germline V gene encodes CDR1 LGHDT and CDR2 YNNKEL (reference sequence).

This chain uses TRBV5-1 with TRBJ2-1, with TRBD2 matching over 7 bases. This CDR3 is built from 14 residues. Trimming removed 3 bases from V and 5 bases from J; junction bases left unmatched: 5. CDR1 is SGHRS and CDR2 is YFSETQ in the germline V gene. The CDR3: CASSWGGLNNEQFF. The CDR3 DNA sequence: TGCGCCAGCAGCTGGGGGGGACTGAACAATGAGCAGTTCTTC.

This clone was observed a single time. The rearrangement uses TRBV18 and TRBJ2-1; D gene unclear. CDR1 is KGHSH, CDR2 LQKENI, per germline. The length of the CDR3 is 11 residues. V was cut by 2 bases and J by 9 bases, with 5 bases left in between. The CDR3 region has the DNA TGTGCCAGCTCACCAGGCACTGAGCAGTTCTTC. The encoded protein is CASSPGTEQFF.

The chain combines TRBV5-6 with TRBJ2-1, with TRBD2 matching over 9 bases. The germline gives CDR1 SGHDT, CDR2 YYEEEE. V shed 4 bases and J 6 bases; nucleotides not matched to a gene: 5. This CDR3 is built from 14 residues. The CDR3 region has the DNA TGTGCCAGCAGCGCGGGGGGGCCGGCCAATGAGCAGTTCTTC. It encodes CASSAGGPANEQFF.

Only one count was recorded for this clone. The V and J genes are TRBV6-4 and TRBJ1-1; D is undetermined. This CDR3 comprises 17 residues. Germline V gives CDR1 MRHNA, CDR2 SNTAGT. V lost 2 bases to trimming and J lost 6 bases, with 22 bases between them. CDR3 residues: CASSDPLIRPTGPEAFF. As DNA, the CDR3 is TGTGCCAGCAGTGACCCCCTCATCAGGCCCACTGGGCCTGAAGCTTTCTTT.

The rearrangement links TRBV6-5 to TRBJ2-1; 8 nucleotides match TRBD2. J gave up 5 bases and V 7 bases, and 7 bases lay outside the gene matches. The CDR3 extends over 14 amino acids. The germline V gene has CDR1 MNHEY and CDR2 SVGAGI. The CDR3 DNA is TGTGCCAGCAATAGCGGGGTTTTTGACAATGAGCAGTTCTTC. Encoded protein: CASNSGVFDNEQFF.

V gene TRBV27 combines with J gene TRBJ2-1; 7 positions agree with TRBD1. The CDR3 totals 15 residues. Germline V lookup: CDR1 MNHEY, CDR2 SMNVEV (reference sequence). The V gene end was trimmed by 4 bases and the J gene end by 4 bases; junction bases not matched to a gene: 7. CDR3 in DNA: TGTGCCAGCAGTTCCCCAGGGGGAATATACAATGAGCAGTTCTTC. Translation gives CASSSPGGIYNEQFF.

The V and J genes are TRBV18 and TRBJ1-2; the D gene is possibly TRBD1 (6 bases). Germline CDR1 reads KGHSH; CDR2 reads LQKENI. V was clipped by 1 base and J by 0 bases, with 12 bases between them. The CDR3 totals 16 residues. Here the CDR3 DNA reads TGTGCCAGCTCACCACTGGACAGCTTAGCTAACTATGGCTACACCTTC. It yields the protein CASSPLDSLANYGYTF. The full variable domain, in which reference TRBV18 and TRBJ1-2 provide the parts outside the CDR3, is NAGVMQNPRHLVRRRGQEARLRCSPMKGHSHVYWYRQLPEEGLKFMVYLQKENIIDESGMPKERFSAEFPKEGPSILRIQQVVRGDSAAYFCASSPLDSLANYGYTFGSGTRLTVV.

DNA for the CDR3: TGCGCCAGCAGCCAAGACGGACTAGCGGGGGAGGATACGCAGTATTTT. This sequence encodes CASSQDGLAGEDTQYF. The chain uses TRBV4-3 and TRBJ2-3; 13 positions match TRBD2. This CDR3 contains 16 residues. Germline values: CDR1 LGHNA, CDR2 YSLEER. V lost 0 bases to trimming and J lost 6 bases; unmatched junction nucleotides: 3.

As for this clone: Other DNA sequences in this specimen translate into the identical CDR3. This chain links TRBV9 with TRBJ2-5; the match to TRBD2 covers 12 bases. The germline V gene encodes CDR1 SGDLS and CDR2 YYNGEE. After removal of 0 bases from V and 5 bases from J, the junction contained 5 bases not matched to a gene. This CDR3 spans 16 amino acids. CDR3 in DNA: TGTGCCAGCAGCGTAGGTCTTCTAGCGGGGGGGGAGACCCAGTACTTC. Its translation is CASSVGLLAGGETQYF.

This clone showed up just once. The V gene is TRBV2, the J gene TRBJ1-6, with a tentative D call TRBD1 (5 bases). The V gene lost 3 bases and the J gene lost 5 bases, with 14 bases spanning the gap. This CDR3 region has 16 residues. Germline V gene data show CDR1 as SNHLY and CDR2 as FYNNEI. The CDR3 loop reads CASSDSIQGNNSPLHF. The DNA for the CDR3 is TGTGCCAGCAGTGACTCGATTCAGGGAAATAATTCACCCCTCCACTTT.

This clone has only a few counts. The chain is built from TRBV30 and TRBJ1-5; 8 nucleotides match TRBD1. CDR1 and CDR2 (germline): GTSNPN, SVGIG (reference sequence). After removal of 0 bases from V and 1 base from J, the junction contained 2 bases not matched to a gene. This CDR3 spans 15 amino acids. Here the CDR3 reads CAWSVGDRSNQPQHF. CDR3 coding DNA: TGTGCCTGGAGTGTAGGGGACAGGAGCAATCAGCCCCAGCATTTT.

V gene TRBV16 combines with J gene TRBJ2-1; 7 bases map to TRBD2. From germline, CDR1 is KGHSY and CDR2 FQNENV. The CDR3 consists of 17 residues. The J segment lost 4 bases and the V segment lost 3 bases, leaving 12 bases of the junction unmatched. CDR3 nucleotide sequence: TGTGCCAGCAGCCAGGGAACTCCTAGCGGACCGTACAATGAGCAGTTCTTC. Encoded protein: CASSQGTPSGPYNEQFF. The whole variable domain, filled in from reference TRBV16 and TRBJ2-1, reads GEEVAQTPKHLVRGEGQKAKLYCAPIKGHSYVFWYQQVLKNEFKFLISFQNENVFDETGMPKERFSAKCLPNSPCSLEIQATKLEDSAVYFCASSQGTPSGPYNEQFFGPGTRLTVL.

The CDR3 spells CASSTTRTDSYEQYF. The CDR3 nucleotides are TGCGCCAGCAGCACGACAAGGACAGACTCCTACGAGCAGTACTTC. The gene calls are TRBV5-1 and TRBJ2-7, with a tentative D call TRBD1 (6 bases). V lost 4 bases and J 0 bases, leaving 14 bases between the germline ends. Germline V lookup: CDR1 SGHRS, CDR2 YFSETQ. This CDR3 contains 15 residues.

This chain joins TRBV27 and TRBJ2-3; 11 bases map to TRBD2. This CDR3 contains 15 residues. Looked up from germline, CDR1 is MNHEY and CDR2 is SMNVEV (reference sequence). With 6 bases clipped from V and 3 bases from J, the junction kept 5 bases outside the gene matches. The CDR3 bases are TGTGCCAGCAGCCTGACTAGCGGGACTACAGATACGCAGTATTTT. Its protein product is CASSLTSGTTDTQYF.

V gene TRBV6-1 combines with J gene TRBJ1-2; no firm D call. Germline V gene sequence: CDR1 MNHNS, CDR2 SASEGT. V lost 0 bases and J 1 base, leaving 9 bases between the germline ends. This CDR3 contains 15 residues. In DNA, the CDR3 is TGTGCCAGCAGTGAAGCTGGAGTCCTTAACTATGGCTACACCTTC. It yields the protein CASSEAGVLNYGYTF.

The DNA of the CDR3 is TGTGCCAGCACCCCGGGACAGGAGAGAGAGACCCAGTACTTC. It codes for CASTPGQERETQYF. V and J are TRBV6-2 or TRBV6-3 and TRBJ2-5; TRBD1 matches at 8 bases. J gave up 4 bases and V 7 bases, and 8 bases lay outside the gene matches. The CDR3 is 14 amino acids. Germline lookup yields CDR1 MNHEY and CDR2 SVGEGT.

This clone was observed a few times. The J gene is TRBJ2-2, the V gene TRBV27; tentatively, D is TRBD1 (5 bases). Deletions cut 8 bases from V and 0 bases from J, with 7 bases between. The CDR3 length is 13 residues. In germline, CDR1 is MNHEY, CDR2 SMNVEV (reference sequence). CDR3 DNA sequence: TGTGCCAGCGGCAGGGCGAACACCGGGGAGCTGTTTTTT. Translated: CASGRANTGELFF.

This clone occurred once. V gene TRBV10-3 combines with J gene TRBJ2-3; TRBD1 aligns across 8 bases. The CDR3 runs 15 residues. Per germline, CDR1 ENHRY and CDR2 SYGVKD. The junction had 5 bases not matched to a gene; V was cut back by 5 bases and J by 1 base. For the CDR3, the DNA is TGTGCCATCAGTTTGACAGGGGCTGGCACAGATACGCAGTATTTT. This codes for CAISLTGAGTDTQYF.

CDR3 in DNA: TGTGCCAGCAGTTACCTACTAGCGGGCGGGGAGCAGTTCTTC. Translating gives CASSYLLAGGEQFF. The chain joins TRBV6-2 or TRBV6-3 to TRBJ2-1; the match to TRBD2 covers 9 bases. Germline-derived CDR1 and CDR2 are MNHEY and SVGEGT. V shed 2 bases and J 10 bases; nucleotides not matched to a gene: 6. This CDR3 is built from 14 residues.

V is TRBV10-3 and J is TRBJ1-6; 9 bases are shared with TRBD1. The CDR3 covers 16 residues. Germline CDR1 and CDR2: ENHRY and SYGVKD. Unmatched junction bases numbered 7, after V lost 0 bases and J lost 10 bases. Written as DNA, the CDR3 is TGTGCCATCAGTGAGTCGGGGCGACAGGGGGAGTCACCCCTCCACTTT. It yields the protein CAISESGRQGESPLHF.

This clone appeared a single time. V is TRBV7-2 and J is TRBJ1-5; D is unresolved. The CDR3 contains 14 residues. Germline V gene lookup returns CDR1 SGHTA and CDR2 FQGNSA. Trimming shortened V by 2 bases and J by 8 bases, and 13 bases separated the two germline ends. This CDR3 reads CASSLNGFNEPQHF. CDR3 sequence (DNA): TGTGCCAGCAGCTTAAACGGGTTTAATGAGCCCCAGCATTTT.

This clone appeared a single time. This CDR3 reads CASSIGQGVFSPLHF. The CDR3 nucleotides read TGTGCCAGTAGTATCGGGCAGGGCGTCTTTTCACCCCTCCACTTT. This chain joins TRBV19 and TRBJ1-6; a weak D match, TRBD1 (5 bases). This CDR3 spans 15 amino acids. Germline loops: CDR1 LNHDA, CDR2 SQIVND (reference sequence). Trimming shortened V by 3 bases and J by 9 bases, and 15 bases separated the two germline ends.

The rearrangement uses TRBV2 and TRBJ1-1; a possible D gene is TRBD1 (5 bases). V gave up 0 bases and J gave up 10 bases, with 18 bases separating them. The CDR3 length is 15 residues. Germline CDR1 SNHLY, CDR2 FYNNEI. CDR3 loop: CASSEALRAPLVAFF. The CDR3 region has the DNA TGTGCCAGCAGTGAAGCGCTCAGGGCCCCGCTTGTAGCTTTCTTT.

This clone was seen once. The chain couples TRBV10-2 to TRBJ2-1; D gene uncertain. Germline assignment: CDR1 WSHSY and CDR2 SAAADI. The CDR3 has 11 residues. V gave up 4 bases and J gave up 6 bases, with 4 bases separating them. As DNA, the CDR3 is TGCGCCAGCAGTGGAGTCAATGAGCAGTTCTTC. Translating it yields CASSGVNEQFF.

The chain has TRBV6-5 and TRBJ2-4; perhaps TRBD2 as D (5 bases). Per the germline V gene, CDR1 is MNHEY and CDR2 is SVGAGI. V lost 6 bases and J 1 base, leaving 13 bases between the germline ends. CDR3 length: 15 amino acids. In nucleotides, the CDR3 is TGTGCCAGCAGGGGGAGCGGTACTGCCAAAAACATTCAGTACTTC. This sequence encodes CASRGSGTAKNIQYF.

In DNA, the CDR3 is TGTGCCAGCTCCGGGAGGCCCACAGATACGCAGTATTTT. Translating it yields CASSGRPTDTQYF. V is TRBV19 and J is TRBJ2-3, with 7 bases matching TRBD2. CDR1 and CDR2 from the germline V gene are LNHDA and SQIVND (reference sequence). Trimming cost V 9 bases and J 2 bases; bases outside gene matches: 5. The CDR3 totals 13 residues.

The chain carries TRBV10-2 and TRBJ2-5; 7 nucleotides match TRBD2. Unmatched junction bases numbered 5, after V lost 2 bases and J lost 5 bases. CDR3 length equals 14 residues. Germline values: CDR1 WSHSY, CDR2 SAAADI. The CDR3 DNA is TGCGCCAGCAGTGAGATAGGGAGGGAGGAGACCCAGTACTTC. It encodes CASSEIGREETQYF.